What follows are 30 T cell receptor beta chains derived from one specimen sequenced in a study of technical replicates of blood from a handful of donors. TCRdb's table, derived via immunoSEQ multiplex PCR, lists solely in-frame clones and lacks some. The sample includes more than 75,000 clones, around 94% of them seen just once. Material: T cells isolated from PBMCs. Receptors originate from a human donor in good health.

This clone was detected only once. The chain couples TRBV28 to TRBJ1-1; D is perhaps TRBD1 (6 bases). The CDR3 covers 11 residues. Germline CDR1 and CDR2: MDHEN and SYDVKM. Trimming took off 5 bases at V and 8 bases at J, with 9 bases between the two ends. CDR3 amino acids: CASSPDREAFF. Here the CDR3 DNA reads TGTGCCAGCAGTCCCGACAGGGAAGCTTTCTTT.

V gene TRBV4-1 combines with J gene TRBJ2-3; 10 bases agree with TRBD1. CDR1 and CDR2 (germline): MGHRA, YSYEKL. The CDR3 runs 16 residues. V lost 3 bases to trimming and J lost 5 bases; unmatched junction nucleotides: 8. The CDR3 bases are TGCGCCAGCAGCCACATCCGACAGGGGGCAGGAGATACGCAGTATTTT. This sequence encodes CASSHIRQGAGDTQYF.

CDR3 nucleotides: TGTGCCTGGGGTAGCGGGCGCAACAATGAGCAGTTCTTC. Residues: CAWGSGRNNEQFF. The chain recombines TRBV30 with TRBJ2-1; TRBD2 agrees at 7 bases. Germline values: CDR1 GTSNPN, CDR2 SVGIG (reference sequence). CDR3 length: 13 residues. V dropped 5 bases and J dropped 5; count of bases not matched to a gene: 6.

The gene calls are TRBV28 and TRBJ1-3; 7 nucleotides align to TRBD1. Germline V gene data show CDR1 as MDHEN and CDR2 as SYDVKM. This CDR3 has 15 residues. Losses at the gene ends were 4 bases for V and 8 bases for J; bases not matched to a gene: 11. CDR3 sequence: CASSSGDREADTIYF. As DNA, the CDR3 is TGTGCCAGCAGTTCGGGCGACAGGGAGGCGGACACCATATATTTT.

The chain has TRBV19 and TRBJ2-3; D possibly corresponds to TRBD1 (6 bases). The germline CDR1 and CDR2 sequences are LNHDA and SQIVND (reference sequence). This CDR3 region has 14 residues. Trimming took off 11 bases at V and 3 bases at J, with 18 bases between the two ends. CDR3 nucleotides: TGTGCCTCAAGTCAGGGGACGACTACAGATACGCAGTATTTT. Translated: CASSQGTTTDTQYF.

V is TRBV11-3 and J is TRBJ2-7; 8 bases agree with TRBD1. V was clipped by 5 bases and J by 5 bases; unmatched bases: 11. The CDR3 loop spans 15 amino acids. Germline V gene lookup returns CDR1 SGHNT and CDR2 YENEEA. CDR3 loop: CASSPRTGRMDEQYF. In DNA form, the CDR3 reads TGTGCCAGCAGCCCTAGGACAGGGAGAATGGACGAGCAGTACTTC.

This clone has just one count. The CDR3 region is CASSVGLAESSYEQYF. CDR3 in DNA: TGTGCCAGCAGCGTGGGACTAGCGGAGAGCTCCTACGAGCAGTACTTC. The chain combines TRBV9 with TRBJ2-7, with 11 nucleotides matching TRBD2. The CDR3 sequence is 16 residues long. After removal of 2 bases from V and 0 bases from J, the junction contained 4 bases not matched to a gene. Germline CDR1 SGDLS, CDR2 YYNGEE.

As to this clone: At one end, the junction sequence differs from germline, possibly due to a read error. The V call is TRBV7-9, the J call TRBJ2-5; 9 nucleotides line up with TRBD2. The CDR3 runs to 13 residues. Per germline, CDR1 SEHNR and CDR2 FQNEAQ (reference sequence). CDR3 nucleotide sequence: TGTGCCAGCAGCATAGCGGGAGCAGAGACCCAGTACTTC. Translating gives CASSIAGAETQYF.

The chain is built from TRBV5-4 and TRBJ2-1; 7 nucleotides match TRBD2. With V trimmed by 4 bases and J by 4 bases, 14 bases remained unmatched. Germline V gene sequence: CDR1 SGHNT, CDR2 YYREEE (reference sequence). The CDR3 totals 17 residues. CDR3 bases: TGTGCCAGCAGCCGCGGACTAGTTAACTTTTGGTACAATGAGCAGTTCTTC. It is translated as CASSRGLVNFWYNEQFF.

The chain combines TRBV5-1 with TRBJ2-2, with 8 bases lining up with TRBD1. Germline V CDR1 and CDR2: SGHRS, YFSETQ. V lost 3 bases, J lost 7 bases, and 5 bases stayed unmatched. CDR3 length: 14 amino acids. The CDR3 DNA reads TGCGCCAGCAGCTCACAGGGGGTGAGCGGGGAGCTGTTTTTT. Its translation is CASSSQGVSGELFF. The whole variable domain, remainder taken from reference TRBV5-1 and TRBJ2-2, is KAGVTQTPRYLIKTRGQQVTLSCSPISGHRSVSWYQQTPGQGLQFLFEYFSETQRNKGNFPGRFSGRQFSNSRSEMNVSTLELGDSALYLCASSSQGVSGELFFGEGSRLTVL.

This chain joins TRBV21-1 and TRBJ2-1; the DNA was not compared with TRBD1, the D call given in the table. TRBV21-1 is reported as a pseudogene. The CDR3 sequence is 11 residues long. CDR3 amino acids: CAGERGNEQFF. The DNA for the CDR3 is TGTGCCGGTGAAAGGGGGAATGAGCAGTTCTTC.

The gene calls are TRBV19 and TRBJ2-1; weak D call: TRBD2 (6 bases). This CDR3 is built from 13 residues. Germline loops: CDR1 LNHDA, CDR2 SQIVND (reference sequence). V was shortened by 5 bases and J by 2 bases, with 7 bases between the two germline ends. The CDR3 nucleotides read TGTGCCAGTAGTTGGACTACCTACAATGAGCAGTTCTTC. As protein: CASSWTTYNEQFF. Filled out from reference TRBV19 and TRBJ2-1, the complete variable domain reads DGGITQSPKYLFRKEGQNVTLSCEQNLNHDAMYWYRQDPGQGLRLIYYSQIVNDFQKGDIAEGYSVSREKKESFPLTVTSAQKNPTAFYLCASSWTTYNEQFFGPGTRLTVL.

The V gene is TRBV14, the J gene TRBJ2-1; 15 positions match TRBD2. Germline V gene sequence: CDR1 SGHDN, CDR2 FVKESK. CDR3 size: 16 residues. V gave up 5 bases and J gave up 7 bases; unmatched junction bases: 6. The CDR3 is CASSNGLAGGYNEQFF. The CDR3 DNA sequence: TGTGCCAGCAGCAACGGACTAGCGGGAGGGTATAATGAGCAGTTCTTC.

The V gene is TRBV28, the J gene TRBJ1-1; D is unresolved. Trimming took 6 bases from V and 0 from J, leaving 8 bases between them. The CDR3 length is 13 residues. Per the germline V gene, CDR1 is MDHEN and CDR2 is SYDVKM. CDR3 sequence (DNA): TGTGCCAGCAGGGGCTCGCTGAACACTGAAGCTTTCTTT. Its protein product is CASRGSLNTEAFF.

Comment on this clone: Just one base apart from a much larger clone, this may be a read error. The genes are TRBV11-3 and TRBJ1-1; weak D call: TRBD1 (6 bases). With 3 bases removed from V and 1 base from J, the gap between germline ends came to 6 bases. This CDR3 has 13 amino acids. The germline CDR1 and CDR2 sequences are SGHNT and YENEEA. The CDR3 loop reads CASSLDRNTEAFF. CDR3 coding DNA: TGTGCCAGCAGCTTGGACAGGAACACTGAAGCTTTCTTT.

J is TRBJ1-2 and V is TRBV13; no clear D gene. V lost 5 bases and J lost 6, with 16 bases in between. This CDR3 contains 14 residues. Germline V gene data show CDR1 as PRHDT and CDR2 as FYEKMQ (reference sequence). The CDR3 here is CASSHEQGADGYTF. The CDR3 bases are TGTGCCAGCAGCCACGAACAAGGAGCAGATGGCTACACCTTC.

V and J are TRBV10-3 and TRBJ1-5; D is undetermined. Germline loops: CDR1 ENHRY, CDR2 SYGVKD. The CDR3 loop spans 15 amino acids. Trimming left V 7 bases short and J 0 bases short, with 13 bases between. In nucleotides, the CDR3 is TGTGCCATCAAAGCCGGGAGAGATAGCAATCAGCCCCAGCATTTT. Translated, it gives CAIKAGRDSNQPQHF.

The chain employs TRBV29-1 and TRBJ2-7; possible D gene TRBD2, 6 bases. CDR1 is SQVTM and CDR2 is ANQGSEA in the germline V gene. Between the trimmed V and J ends, which lost 7 bases and 2 bases, there was a span of 15 bases. This CDR3 has 13 residues. The CDR3 here is CSARVSGPYEQYF. In nucleotides, the CDR3 is TGCAGCGCGAGGGTTAGCGGACCCTACGAGCAGTACTTC.

This clone appeared a single time. The genes are TRBV6-6 and TRBJ2-7, with D maybe TRBD1 (5 bases). The germline gives CDR1 MNHNY, CDR2 SVGAGI (reference sequence). The V end lost 5 bases, the J end lost 0 bases, and 14 bases lay between the germline ends. This CDR3 is built from 15 residues. In DNA form, the CDR3 reads TGTGCCAGCAGTGGCCAGGGCTCCTACTCCTACGAGCAGTACTTC. It yields the protein CASSGQGSYSYEQYF.

The gene calls are TRBV5-1 and TRBJ1-1, with TRBD1 as a possible D gene (5 bases). The germline CDR1 and CDR2 sequences are SGHRS and YFSETQ. Trimming took off 7 bases at V and 5 bases at J, with 21 bases between the two ends. The CDR3 covers 15 residues. The CDR3, as DNA: TGCGCCAGCGGATCTCGCAACCTCCGGGGGACTGAAGCTTTCTTT. Translation: CASGSRNLRGTEAFF. Full variable domain (remainder filled in from reference TRBV5-1 and TRBJ1-1): KAGVTQTPRYLIKTRGQQVTLSCSPISGHRSVSWYQQTPGQGLQFLFEYFSETQRNKGNFPGRFSGRQFSNSRSEMNVSTLELGDSALYLCASGSRNLRGTEAFFGQGTRLTVV.

This chain links TRBV6-5 with TRBJ1-1; maybe TRBD1 (6 bases). The V gene lost 6 bases and the J gene lost 6 bases, with 20 bases spanning the gap. The CDR3 extends over 15 amino acids. Germline V gene data show CDR1 as MNHEY and CDR2 as SVGAGI. The CDR3 coding sequence is TGTGCCAGCAGGACCAGCCCGGGACAAACTTCTGAAGCTTTCTTT. Its protein is CASRTSPGQTSEAFF.

This chain connects TRBV27 to TRBJ1-2; TRBD1 matches 8 bases. Germline V gives CDR1 MNHEY, CDR2 SMNVEV (reference sequence). The trim removed 6 bases at V and 6 bases at J, leaving 3 bases unmatched. This CDR3 region has 12 residues. CDR3 in amino acids: CASRTGAHGYTF. Written as DNA, the CDR3 is TGTGCCAGCAGGACAGGGGCCCATGGCTACACCTTC.

The rearrangement uses TRBV2 and TRBJ2-5, with 8 bases fitting TRBD2. The CDR3 runs to 14 residues. Per germline, CDR1 SNHLY and CDR2 FYNNEI. The J segment lost 3 bases and the V segment lost 8 bases, leaving 8 bases of the junction unmatched. Written as DNA, the CDR3 is TGTGCCAGCTGGAGCGGGAGATGGAAAGAGACCCAGTACTTC. This gives the protein CASWSGRWKETQYF.

The gene calls are TRBV2 and TRBJ1-5; D is unresolved. The CDR3 runs 15 residues. Germline CDR1 is SNHLY and CDR2 is FYNNEI. Trimming took off 4 bases at V and 0 bases at J, with 10 bases between the two ends. For the CDR3, the DNA is TGTGCCAGCAGTGGACTGTCTGATAGCAATCAGCCCCAGCATTTT. It translates to CASSGLSDSNQPQHF.

V and J are TRBV21-1 and TRBJ2-7; the table gives TRBD2 as D, unverified against the DNA. TRBV21-1 constitutes a pseudogene. This CDR3 has 11 amino acids. The CDR3 DNA sequence: TGTGCCAGCAGCAAAGCCGACGAGCAGTACTTC. Translating gives CASSKADEQYF.

The chain is built from TRBV29-1 and TRBJ2-3, with 10 nucleotides matching TRBD1. CDR1 SQVTM and CDR2 ANQGSEA come from the germline V gene. This CDR3 has 15 residues. Trimming took 6 bases from V and 3 from J; bases not matched to a gene: 9. CDR3 protein: CSVDQGQGFTDTQYF. In nucleotides, the CDR3 is TGCAGCGTGGACCAGGGACAGGGGTTTACAGATACGCAGTATTTT.

The chain joins TRBV7-2 to TRBJ1-3; the match to TRBD1 covers 7 bases. This CDR3 is built from 13 residues. Germline V lookup: CDR1 SGHTA, CDR2 FQGNSA. V lost 1 base and J lost 7; bases outside the gene matches: 1. CDR3 in DNA: TGTGCCAGCAGCTTAGTGGGACAGAACACCATATATTTT. Amino acid sequence: CASSLVGQNTIYF. Filled out from reference TRBV7-2 and TRBJ1-3, the complete variable domain reads GAGVSQSPSNKVTEKGKDVELRCDPISGHTALYWYRQSLGQGLEFLIYFQGNSAPDKSGLPSDRFSAERTGGSVSTLTIQRTQQEDSAVYLCASSLVGQNTIYFGEGSWLTVV.

This clone was observed once. This sequence joins TRBV6-5 and TRBJ2-6, with 7 bases lining up with TRBD1. Germline V gene lookup returns CDR1 MNHEY and CDR2 SVGAGI. The CDR3 is made up of 16 amino acids. The ends lost 2 bases at V and 1 base at J; junction bases unmatched: 2. DNA for the CDR3: TGTGCCAGCAGTTACGACAGGGCGTCTGGGGCCAACGTCCTGACTTTC. It codes for CASSYDRASGANVLTF.

V is TRBV7-9 and J is TRBJ2-1; 7 bases align to TRBD2. The J segment lost 0 bases and the V segment lost 5 bases, leaving 7 bases of the junction unmatched. The germline V gene has CDR1 SEHNR and CDR2 FQNEAQ (reference sequence). CDR3 length: 16 residues. The CDR3 DNA sequence: TGTGCCAGCAGCCCTAGCGGCAGAAGCTCCTACAATGAGCAGTTCTTC. Protein sequence: CASSPSGRSSYNEQFF.

V usage is TRBV5-1 and J usage is TRBJ2-2; D unresolved. There are 16 residues in the CDR3. Trimming took off 0 bases at V and 4 bases at J, with 13 bases between the two ends. Germline lookup yields CDR1 SGHRS and CDR2 YFSETQ. The CDR3 is CASSLARVGRTGELFF. Here the CDR3 DNA reads TGCGCCAGCAGCTTGGCCCGGGTGGGTCGCACCGGGGAGCTGTTTTTT.